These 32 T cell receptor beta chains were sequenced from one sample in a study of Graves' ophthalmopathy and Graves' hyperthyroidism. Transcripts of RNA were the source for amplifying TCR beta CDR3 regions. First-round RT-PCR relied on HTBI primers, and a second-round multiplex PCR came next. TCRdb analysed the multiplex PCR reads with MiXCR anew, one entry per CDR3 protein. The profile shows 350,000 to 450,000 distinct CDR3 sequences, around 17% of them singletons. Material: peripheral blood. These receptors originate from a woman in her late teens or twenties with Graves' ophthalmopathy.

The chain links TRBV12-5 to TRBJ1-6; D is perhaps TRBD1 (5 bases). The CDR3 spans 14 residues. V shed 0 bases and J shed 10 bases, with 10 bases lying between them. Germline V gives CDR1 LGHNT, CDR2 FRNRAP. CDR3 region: CASGLVQEGSPLHF. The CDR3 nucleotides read TGTGCTAGTGGTTTGGTACAGGAGGGATCACCCCTCCACTTT.

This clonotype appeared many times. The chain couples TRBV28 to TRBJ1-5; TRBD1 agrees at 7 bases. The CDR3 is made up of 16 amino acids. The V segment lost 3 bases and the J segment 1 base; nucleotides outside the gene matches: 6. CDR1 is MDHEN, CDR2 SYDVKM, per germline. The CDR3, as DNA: TGTGCCAGCAGTTTCTGGACAGGACAAAGCAATCAGCCCCAGCATTTT. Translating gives CASSFWTGQSNQPQHF.

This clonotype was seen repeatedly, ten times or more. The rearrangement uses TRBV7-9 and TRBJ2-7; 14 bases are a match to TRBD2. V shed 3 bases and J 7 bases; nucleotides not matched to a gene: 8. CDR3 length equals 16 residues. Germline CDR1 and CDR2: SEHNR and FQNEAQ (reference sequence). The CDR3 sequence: CASSFIGTSGSGEQYF. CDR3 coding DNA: TGTGCCAGCAGCTTTATCGGGACTAGCGGGAGTGGTGAGCAGTACTTC.

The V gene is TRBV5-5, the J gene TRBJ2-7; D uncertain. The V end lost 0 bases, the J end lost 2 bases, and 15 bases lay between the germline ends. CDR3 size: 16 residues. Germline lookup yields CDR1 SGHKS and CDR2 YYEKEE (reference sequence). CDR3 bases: TGTGCCAGCAGCTTGGGAGTGTGGGCGGCTACCTACGAGCAGTACTTC. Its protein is CASSLGVWAATYEQYF.

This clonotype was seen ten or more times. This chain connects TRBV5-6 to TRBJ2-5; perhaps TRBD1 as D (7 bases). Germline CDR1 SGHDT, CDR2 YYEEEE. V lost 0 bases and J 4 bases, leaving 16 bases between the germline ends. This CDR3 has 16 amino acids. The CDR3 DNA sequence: TGTGCCAGCAGCTTGGTCCAGGGGGGTACGAGAGAGACCCAGTACTTC. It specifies CASSLVQGGTRETQYF.

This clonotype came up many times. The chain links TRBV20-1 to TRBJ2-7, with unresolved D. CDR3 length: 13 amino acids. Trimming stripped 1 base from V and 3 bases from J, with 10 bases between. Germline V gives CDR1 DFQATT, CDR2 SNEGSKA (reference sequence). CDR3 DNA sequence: TGCAGTGCTAGAGTAGGGCAGAGCTACGAGCAGTACTTC. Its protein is CSARVGQSYEQYF.

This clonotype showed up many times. CDR3 protein: CASSQERGSYNSPLHF. CDR3 coding DNA: TGCGCCAGCAGCCAAGAACGTGGGTCCTATAATTCACCCCTCCACTTT. V is TRBV4-3 and J is TRBJ1-6, with D hard to call. The CDR3 has 16 amino acids. Germline CDR1 LGHNA, CDR2 YSLEER. V shed 0 bases and J shed 1 base, with 7 bases lying between them.

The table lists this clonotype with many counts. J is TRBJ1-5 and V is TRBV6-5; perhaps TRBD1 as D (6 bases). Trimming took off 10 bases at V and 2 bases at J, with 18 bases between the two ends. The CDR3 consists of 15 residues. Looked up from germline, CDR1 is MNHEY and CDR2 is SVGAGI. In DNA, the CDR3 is TGTGCCACGCGGAGGGGGGCGCAGGGCAATCAGCCCCAGCATTTT. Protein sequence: CATRRGAQGNQPQHF.

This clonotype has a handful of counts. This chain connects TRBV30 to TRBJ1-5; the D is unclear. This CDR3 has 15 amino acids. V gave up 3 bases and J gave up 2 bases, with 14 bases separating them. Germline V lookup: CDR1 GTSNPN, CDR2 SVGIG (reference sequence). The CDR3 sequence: CAWSSIGQGNQPQHF. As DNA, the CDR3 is TGTGCCTGGAGCTCGATAGGGCAGGGCAATCAGCCCCAGCATTTT. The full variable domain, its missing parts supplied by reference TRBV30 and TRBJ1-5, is SQTIHQWPATLVQPVGSPLSLECTVEGTSNPNLYWYRQAAGRGLQLLFYSVGIGQISSEVPQNLSASRPQDRQFILSSKKLLLSDSGFYLCAWSSIGQGNQPQHFGDGTRLSIL.

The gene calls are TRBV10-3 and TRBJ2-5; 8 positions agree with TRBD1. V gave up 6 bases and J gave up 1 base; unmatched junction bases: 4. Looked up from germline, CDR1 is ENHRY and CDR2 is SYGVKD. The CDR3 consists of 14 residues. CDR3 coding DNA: TGTGCCATCAGCTACGGACAGGGCCAAGAGACCCAGTACTTC. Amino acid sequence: CAISYGQGQETQYF.

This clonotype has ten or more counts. The CDR3 DNA follows: TGTGCCAGCAGCCCCGGCGGGACAGCCTCATGGGGCACTGAAGCTTTCTTT. It encodes CASSPGGTASWGTEAFF. The chain uses TRBV3-1 and TRBJ1-1; 7 bases line up with TRBD1. Germline V CDR1 and CDR2: LGHDT, YNNKEL (reference sequence). V lost 4 bases and J lost 4; bases outside the gene matches: 15. The CDR3 spans 17 residues.

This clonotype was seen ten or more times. The CDR3 coding sequence is TGTGCCAGCAGGCAGGGGCTGGGCACTGAAGCTTTCTTT. This encodes CASRQGLGTEAFF. J is TRBJ1-1 and V is TRBV6-5, with a possible D match to TRBD1 (6 bases). V shed 6 bases and J shed 4 bases, with 12 bases lying between them. This CDR3 has 13 amino acids. CDR1 is MNHEY and CDR2 is SVGAGI in the germline V gene.

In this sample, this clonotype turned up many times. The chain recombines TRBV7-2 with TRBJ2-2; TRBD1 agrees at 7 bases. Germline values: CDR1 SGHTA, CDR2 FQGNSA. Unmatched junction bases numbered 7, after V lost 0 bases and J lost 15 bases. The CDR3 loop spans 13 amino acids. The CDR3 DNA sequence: TGTGCCAGCAGCTTAGCTCGGGACAGAAGTTTGTTTTTT. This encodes CASSLARDRSLFF.

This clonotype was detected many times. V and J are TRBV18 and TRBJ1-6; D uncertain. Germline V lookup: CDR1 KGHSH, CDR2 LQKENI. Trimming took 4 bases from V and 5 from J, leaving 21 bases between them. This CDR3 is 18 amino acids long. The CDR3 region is CASSRLNPSRANNSPLHF. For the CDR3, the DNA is TGTGCCAGCTCACGGCTCAATCCCTCCCGGGCCAATAATTCACCCCTCCACTTT.

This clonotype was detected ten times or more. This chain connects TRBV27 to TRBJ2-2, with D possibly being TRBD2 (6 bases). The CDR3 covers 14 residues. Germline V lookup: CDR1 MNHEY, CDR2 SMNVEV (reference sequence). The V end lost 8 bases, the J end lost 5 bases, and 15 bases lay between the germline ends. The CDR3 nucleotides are TGTGCCAGCTCCCCTACGGAGGGAACCGGGGAGCTGTTTTTT. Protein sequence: CASSPTEGTGELFF.

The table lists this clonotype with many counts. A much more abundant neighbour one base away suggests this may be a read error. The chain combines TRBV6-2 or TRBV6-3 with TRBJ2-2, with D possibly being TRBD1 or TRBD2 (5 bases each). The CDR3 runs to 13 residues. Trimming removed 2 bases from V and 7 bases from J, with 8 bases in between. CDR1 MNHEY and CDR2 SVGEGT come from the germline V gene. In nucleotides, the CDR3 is TGTGCCAGCAGTTACGTGGGGGTCGGGGAGCTGTTTTTT. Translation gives CASSYVGVGELFF.

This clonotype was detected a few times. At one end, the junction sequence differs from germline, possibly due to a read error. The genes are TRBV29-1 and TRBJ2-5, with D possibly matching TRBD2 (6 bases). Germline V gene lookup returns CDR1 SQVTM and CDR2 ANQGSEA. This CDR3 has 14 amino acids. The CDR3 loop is CNVEFRAREETQYF. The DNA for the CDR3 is TGCAACGTTGAATTCAGGGCCCGGGAGGAGACCCAGTACTTC. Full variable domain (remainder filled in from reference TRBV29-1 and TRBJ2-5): SAVISQKPSRDICQRGTSLTIQCQVDSQVTMMFWYRQQPGQSLTLIATANQGSEATYESGFVIDKFPISRPNLTFSTLTVSNMSPEDSSIYLCNVEFRAREETQYFGPGTRLLVL.

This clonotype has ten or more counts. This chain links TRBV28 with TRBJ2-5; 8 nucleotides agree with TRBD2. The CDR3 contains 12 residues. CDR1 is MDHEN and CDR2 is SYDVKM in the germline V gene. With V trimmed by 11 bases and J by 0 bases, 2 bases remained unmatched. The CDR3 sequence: CAAGGYQETQYF. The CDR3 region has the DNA TGTGCCGCGGGGGGCTACCAAGAGACCCAGTACTTC. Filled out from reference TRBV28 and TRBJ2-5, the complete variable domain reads DVKVTQSSRYLVKRTGEKVFLECVQDMDHENMFWYRQDPGLGLRLIYFSYDVKMKEKGDIPEGYSVSREKKERFSLILESASTNQTSMYLCAAGGYQETQYFGPGTRLLVL.

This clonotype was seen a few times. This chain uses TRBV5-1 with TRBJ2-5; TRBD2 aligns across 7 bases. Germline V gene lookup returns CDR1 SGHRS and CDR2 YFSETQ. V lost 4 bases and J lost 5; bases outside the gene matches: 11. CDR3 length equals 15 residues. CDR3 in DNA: TGCGCCAGCAGCGATACTAGCGCCGGGGTCGAGACCCAGTACTTC. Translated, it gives CASSDTSAGVETQYF.

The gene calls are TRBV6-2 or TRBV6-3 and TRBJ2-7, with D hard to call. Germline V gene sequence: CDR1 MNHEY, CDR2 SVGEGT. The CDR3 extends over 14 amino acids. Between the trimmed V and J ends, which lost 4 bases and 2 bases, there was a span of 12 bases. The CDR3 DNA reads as TGTGCCAGCAGTTCATGGACGGACCCCTACGAGCAGTACTTC. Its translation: CASSSWTDPYEQYF.

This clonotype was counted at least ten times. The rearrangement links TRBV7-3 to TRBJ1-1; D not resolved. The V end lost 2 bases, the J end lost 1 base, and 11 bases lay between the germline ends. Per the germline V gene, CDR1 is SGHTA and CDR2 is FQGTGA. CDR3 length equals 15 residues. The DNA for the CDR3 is TGTGCCAGCAGCTTATACGGGGAACCGAACACTGAAGCTTTCTTT. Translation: CASSLYGEPNTEAFF. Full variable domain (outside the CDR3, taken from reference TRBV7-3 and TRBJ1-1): GAGVSQTPSNKVTEKGKYVELRCDPISGHTALYWYRQSLGQGPEFLIYFQGTGAADDSGLPNDRFFAVRPEGSVSTLKIQRTERGDSAVYLCASSLYGEPNTEAFFGQGTRLTVV.

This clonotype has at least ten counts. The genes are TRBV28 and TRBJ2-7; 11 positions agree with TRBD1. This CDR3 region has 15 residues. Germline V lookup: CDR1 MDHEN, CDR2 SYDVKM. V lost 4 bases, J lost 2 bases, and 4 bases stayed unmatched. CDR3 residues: CASSSPGQGAYEQYF. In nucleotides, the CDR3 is TGTGCCAGCAGTTCCCCGGGACAGGGGGCCTACGAGCAGTACTTC.

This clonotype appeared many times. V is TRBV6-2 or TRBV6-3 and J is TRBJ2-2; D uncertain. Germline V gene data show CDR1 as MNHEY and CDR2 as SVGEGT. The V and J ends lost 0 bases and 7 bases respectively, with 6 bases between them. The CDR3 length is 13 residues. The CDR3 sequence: CASSYSRDGELFF. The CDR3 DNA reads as TGTGCCAGCAGTTACTCAAGGGACGGGGAGCTGTTTTTT.

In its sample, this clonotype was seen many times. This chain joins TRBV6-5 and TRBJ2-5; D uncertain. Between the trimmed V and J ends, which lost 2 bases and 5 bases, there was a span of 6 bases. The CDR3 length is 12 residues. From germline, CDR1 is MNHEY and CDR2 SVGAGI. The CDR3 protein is CASSYDFETQYF. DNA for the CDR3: TGTGCCAGCAGTTACGATTTTGAGACCCAGTACTTC.

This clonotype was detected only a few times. Written as DNA, the CDR3 is TGCAGTGCTAGAGACCCTTTTACGGAAAGCTCCTACGAGCAGTACTTC. Protein: CSARDPFTESSYEQYF. The chain couples TRBV20-1 to TRBJ2-7, with D unclear. Trimming took 0 bases from V and 0 from J, leaving 15 bases between them. CDR3 length: 16 residues. CDR1 and CDR2 from the germline V gene are DFQATT and SNEGSKA (reference sequence).

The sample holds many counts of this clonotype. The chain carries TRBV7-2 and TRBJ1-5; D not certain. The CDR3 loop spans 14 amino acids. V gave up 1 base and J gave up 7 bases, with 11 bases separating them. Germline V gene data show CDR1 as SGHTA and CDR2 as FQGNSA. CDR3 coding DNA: TGTGCCAGCAGCTTAGAGAAGCGGGGACAGCCCCAGCATTTT. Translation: CASSLEKRGQPQHF.

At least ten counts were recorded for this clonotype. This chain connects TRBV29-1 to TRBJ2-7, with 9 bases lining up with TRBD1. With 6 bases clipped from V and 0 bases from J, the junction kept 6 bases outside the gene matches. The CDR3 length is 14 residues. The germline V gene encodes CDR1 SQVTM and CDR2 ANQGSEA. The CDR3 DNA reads TGCAGCGTCCAAGGGGGACAGGGCTCCTACGAGCAGTACTTC. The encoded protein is CSVQGGQGSYEQYF.

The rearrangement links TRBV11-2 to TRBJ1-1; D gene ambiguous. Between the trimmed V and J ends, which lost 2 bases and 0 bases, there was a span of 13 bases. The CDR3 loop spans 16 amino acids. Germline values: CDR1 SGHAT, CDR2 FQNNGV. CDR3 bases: TGTGCCAGCAGCTTAATTGGCAGCGCCATGAACACTGAAGCTTTCTTT. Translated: CASSLIGSAMNTEAFF. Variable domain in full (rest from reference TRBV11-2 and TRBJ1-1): EAGVAQSPRYKIIEKRQSVAFWCNPISGHATLYWYQQILGQGPKLLIQFQNNGVVDDSQLPKDRFSAERLKGVDSTLKIQPAKLEDSAVYLCASSLIGSAMNTEAFFGQGTRLTVV.

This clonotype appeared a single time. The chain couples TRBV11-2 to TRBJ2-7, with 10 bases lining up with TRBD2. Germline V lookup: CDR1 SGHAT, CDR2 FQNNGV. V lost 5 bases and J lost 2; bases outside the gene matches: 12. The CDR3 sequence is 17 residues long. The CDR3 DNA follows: TGTGCCAGCAGCCTCACGCAGGGGAGCGGGAGGGCCTACGAGCAGTACTTC. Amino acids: CASSLTQGSGRAYEQYF. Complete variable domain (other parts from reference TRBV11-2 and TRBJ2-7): EAGVAQSPRYKIIEKRQSVAFWCNPISGHATLYWYQQILGQGPKLLIQFQNNGVVDDSQLPKDRFSAERLKGVDSTLKIQPAKLEDSAVYLCASSLTQGSGRAYEQYFGPGTRLTVT.

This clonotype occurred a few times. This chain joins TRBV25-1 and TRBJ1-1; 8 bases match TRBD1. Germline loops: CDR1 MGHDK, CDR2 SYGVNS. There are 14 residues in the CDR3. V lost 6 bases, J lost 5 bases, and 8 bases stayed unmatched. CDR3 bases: TGTGCCAGCAGGGACCCAGGGGGCACTACTGAAGCTTTCTTT. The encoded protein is CASRDPGGTTEAFF.

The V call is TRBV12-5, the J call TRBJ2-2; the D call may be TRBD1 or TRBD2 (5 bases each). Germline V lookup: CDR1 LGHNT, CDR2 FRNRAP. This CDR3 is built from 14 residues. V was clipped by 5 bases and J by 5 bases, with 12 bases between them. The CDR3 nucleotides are TGTGCTAGTGGTACCGGGACCTTTACCGGGGAGCTGTTTTTT. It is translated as CASGTGTFTGELFF.

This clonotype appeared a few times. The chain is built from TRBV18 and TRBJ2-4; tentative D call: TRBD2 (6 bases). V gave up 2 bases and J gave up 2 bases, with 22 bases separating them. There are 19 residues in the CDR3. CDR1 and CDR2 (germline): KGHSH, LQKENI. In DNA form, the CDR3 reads TGTGCCAGCTCACCAGGGGCCGTGTCGGCGGGGCCTACCAAAAACATTCAGTACTTC. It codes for CASSPGAVSAGPTKNIQYF. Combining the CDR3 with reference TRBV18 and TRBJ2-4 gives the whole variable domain NAGVMQNPRHLVRRRGQEARLRCSPMKGHSHVYWYRQLPEEGLKFMVYLQKENIIDESGMPKERFSAEFPKEGPSILRIQQVVRGDSAAYFCASSPGAVSAGPTKNIQYFGAGTRLSVL.